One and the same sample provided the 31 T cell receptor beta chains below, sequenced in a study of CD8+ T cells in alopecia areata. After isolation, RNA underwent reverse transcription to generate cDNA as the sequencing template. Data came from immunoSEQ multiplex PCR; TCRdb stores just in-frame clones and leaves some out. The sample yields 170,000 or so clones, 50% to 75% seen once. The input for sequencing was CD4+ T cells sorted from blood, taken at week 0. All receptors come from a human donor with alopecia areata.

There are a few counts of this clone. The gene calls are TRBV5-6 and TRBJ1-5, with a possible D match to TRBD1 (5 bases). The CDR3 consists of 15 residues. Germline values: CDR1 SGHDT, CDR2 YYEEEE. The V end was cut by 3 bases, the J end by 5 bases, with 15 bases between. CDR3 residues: CASSSTAQPYQPQHF. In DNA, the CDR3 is TGTGCCAGCAGCTCGACAGCGCAGCCTTATCAGCCCCAGCATTTT.

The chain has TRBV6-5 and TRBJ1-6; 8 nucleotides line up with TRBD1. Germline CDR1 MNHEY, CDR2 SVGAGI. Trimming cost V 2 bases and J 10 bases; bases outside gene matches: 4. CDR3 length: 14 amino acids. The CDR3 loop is CASSYGQGESPLHF. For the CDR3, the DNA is TGTGCCAGCAGTTACGGACAGGGTGAATCACCCCTCCACTTT.

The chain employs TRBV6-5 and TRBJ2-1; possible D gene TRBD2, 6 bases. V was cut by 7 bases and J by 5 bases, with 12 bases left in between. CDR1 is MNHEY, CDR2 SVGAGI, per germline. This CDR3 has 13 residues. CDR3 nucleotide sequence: TGTGCCAGCACCAGAACGGGGGACAATGAGCAGTTCTTC. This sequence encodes CASTRTGDNEQFF.

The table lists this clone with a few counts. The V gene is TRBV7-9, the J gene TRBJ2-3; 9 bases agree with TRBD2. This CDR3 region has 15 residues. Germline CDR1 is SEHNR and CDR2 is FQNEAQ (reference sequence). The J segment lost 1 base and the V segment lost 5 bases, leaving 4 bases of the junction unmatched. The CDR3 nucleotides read TGTGCCAGCAGCACCTCTAGCGGGGGCACAGATACGCAGTATTTT. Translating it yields CASSTSSGGTDTQYF.

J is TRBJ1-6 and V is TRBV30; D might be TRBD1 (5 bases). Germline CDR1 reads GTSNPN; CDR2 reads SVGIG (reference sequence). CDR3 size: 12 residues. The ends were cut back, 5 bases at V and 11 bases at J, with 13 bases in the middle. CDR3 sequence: CAWGQGGAPLHF. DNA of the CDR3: TGTGCCTGGGGGCAGGGCGGGGCACCCCTCCACTTT.

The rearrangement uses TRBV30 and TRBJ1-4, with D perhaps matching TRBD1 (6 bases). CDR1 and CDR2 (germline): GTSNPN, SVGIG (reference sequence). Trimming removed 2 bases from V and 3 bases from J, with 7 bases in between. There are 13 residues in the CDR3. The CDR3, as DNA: TGTGCCTGGAGTAGACAGGCTAATGAAAAACTGTTTTTT. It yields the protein CAWSRQANEKLFF.

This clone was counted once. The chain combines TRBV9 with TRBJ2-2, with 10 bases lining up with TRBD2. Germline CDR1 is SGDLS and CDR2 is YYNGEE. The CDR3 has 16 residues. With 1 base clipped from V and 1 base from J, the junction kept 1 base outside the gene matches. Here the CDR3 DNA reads TGTGCCAGCAGCGTACGGACTAGCGGGAACACCGGGGAGCTGTTTTTT. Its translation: CASSVRTSGNTGELFF.

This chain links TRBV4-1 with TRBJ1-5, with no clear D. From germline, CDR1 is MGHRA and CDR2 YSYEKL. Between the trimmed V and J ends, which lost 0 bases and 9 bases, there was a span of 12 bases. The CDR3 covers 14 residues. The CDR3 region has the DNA TGCGCCAGCAGCCAAGAGGCAGCCGGTTGGCCCCAGCATTTT. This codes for CASSQEAAGWPQHF.

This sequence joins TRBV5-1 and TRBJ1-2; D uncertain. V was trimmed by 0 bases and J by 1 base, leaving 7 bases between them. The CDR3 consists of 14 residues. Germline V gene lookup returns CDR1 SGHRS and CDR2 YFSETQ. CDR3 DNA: TGCGCCAGCAGCTTGGCCCCCGATAACTATGGCTACACCTTC. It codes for CASSLAPDNYGYTF.

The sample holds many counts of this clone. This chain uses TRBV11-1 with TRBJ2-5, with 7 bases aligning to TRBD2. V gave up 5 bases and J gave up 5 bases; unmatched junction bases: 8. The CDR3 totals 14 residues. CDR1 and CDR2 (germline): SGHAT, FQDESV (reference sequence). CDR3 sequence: CASSPRLAWETQYF. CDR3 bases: TGTGCCAGCAGCCCGAGACTAGCCTGGGAGACCCAGTACTTC.

The CDR3 loop is CASSLGMGHLNTEAFF. DNA of the CDR3: TGTGCCAGCAGCTTGGGAATGGGACACTTGAACACTGAAGCTTTCTTT. The V gene is TRBV7-6, the J gene TRBJ1-1; D may be TRBD1 (6 bases). The CDR3 sequence is 16 residues long. V was shortened by 3 bases and J by 0 bases, with 14 bases between the two germline ends. Germline values: CDR1 SGHVS, CDR2 FNYEAQ.

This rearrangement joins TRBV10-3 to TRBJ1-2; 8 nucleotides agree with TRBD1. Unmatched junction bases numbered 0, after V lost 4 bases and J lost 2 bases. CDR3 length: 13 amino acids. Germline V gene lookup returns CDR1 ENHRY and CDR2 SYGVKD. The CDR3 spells CAISGTGNYGYTF. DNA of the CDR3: TGTGCCATCAGTGGGACAGGGAACTATGGCTACACCTTC.

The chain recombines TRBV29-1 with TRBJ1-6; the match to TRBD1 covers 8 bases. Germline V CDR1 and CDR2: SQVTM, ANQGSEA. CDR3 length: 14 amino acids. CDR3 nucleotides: TGCAGGACCCAGGCAGGGGGCATAGAATCACCCCTCCACTTT. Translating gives CRTQAGGIESPLHF.

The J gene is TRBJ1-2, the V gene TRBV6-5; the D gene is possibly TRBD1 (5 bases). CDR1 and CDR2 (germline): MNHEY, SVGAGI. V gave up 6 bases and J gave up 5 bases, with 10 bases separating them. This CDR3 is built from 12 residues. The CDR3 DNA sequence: TGTGCCAGCAGGGGCAGGGATTATGGCTACACCTTC. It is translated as CASRGRDYGYTF.

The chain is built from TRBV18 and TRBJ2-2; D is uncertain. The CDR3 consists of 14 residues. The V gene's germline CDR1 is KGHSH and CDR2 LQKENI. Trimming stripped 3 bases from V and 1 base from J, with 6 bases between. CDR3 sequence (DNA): TGTGCCAGCTCACCGGCAGGGAACACCGGGGAGCTGTTTTTT. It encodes CASSPAGNTGELFF.

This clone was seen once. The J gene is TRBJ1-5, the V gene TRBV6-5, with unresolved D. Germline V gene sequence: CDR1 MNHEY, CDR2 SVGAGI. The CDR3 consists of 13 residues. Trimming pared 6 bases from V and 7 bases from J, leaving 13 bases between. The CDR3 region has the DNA TGTGCCAGCAGCCCCCGTGCAAGCCAGCCCCAGCATTTT. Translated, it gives CASSPRASQPQHF.

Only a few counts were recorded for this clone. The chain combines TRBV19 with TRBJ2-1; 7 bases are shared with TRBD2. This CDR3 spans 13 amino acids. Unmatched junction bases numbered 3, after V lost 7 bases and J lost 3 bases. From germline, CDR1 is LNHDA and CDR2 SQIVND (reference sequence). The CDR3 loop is CASKGEGYNEQFF. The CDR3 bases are TGTGCCAGTAAAGGGGAGGGCTACAATGAGCAGTTCTTC. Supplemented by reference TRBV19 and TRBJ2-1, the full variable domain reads DGGITQSPKYLFRKEGQNVTLSCEQNLNHDAMYWYRQDPGQGLRLIYYSQIVNDFQKGDIAEGYSVSREKKESFPLTVTSAQKNPTAFYLCASKGEGYNEQFFGPGTRLTVL.

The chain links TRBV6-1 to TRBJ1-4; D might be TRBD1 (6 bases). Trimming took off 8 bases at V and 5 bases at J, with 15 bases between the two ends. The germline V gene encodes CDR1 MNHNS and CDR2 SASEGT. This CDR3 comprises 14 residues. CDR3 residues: CASSNRDTNEKLFF. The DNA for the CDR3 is TGTGCCAGCTCGAACCGGGACACAAATGAAAAACTGTTTTTT.

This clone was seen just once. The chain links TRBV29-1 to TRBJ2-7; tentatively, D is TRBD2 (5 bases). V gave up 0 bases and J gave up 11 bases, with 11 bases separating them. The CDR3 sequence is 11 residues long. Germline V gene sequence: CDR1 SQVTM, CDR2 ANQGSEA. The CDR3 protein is CSVEEGRAEYF. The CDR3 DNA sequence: TGCAGCGTTGAAGAGGGCAGAGCGGAGTACTTC.

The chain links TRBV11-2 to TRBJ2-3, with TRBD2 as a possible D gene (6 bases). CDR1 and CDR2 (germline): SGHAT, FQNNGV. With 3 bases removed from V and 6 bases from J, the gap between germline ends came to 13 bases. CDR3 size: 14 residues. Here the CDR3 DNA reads TGTGCCAGCAGCTTGCGGGGCCCAGGGGATACGCAGTATTTT. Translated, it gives CASSLRGPGDTQYF.

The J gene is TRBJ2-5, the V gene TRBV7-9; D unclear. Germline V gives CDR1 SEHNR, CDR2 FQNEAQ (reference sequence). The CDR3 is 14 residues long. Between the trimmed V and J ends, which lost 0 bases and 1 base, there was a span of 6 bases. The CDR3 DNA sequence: TGTGCCAGCAGCTTAGCTACCCCCCAAGAGACCCAGTACTTC. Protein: CASSLATPQETQYF. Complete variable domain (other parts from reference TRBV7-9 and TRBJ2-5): DTGVSQNPRHKITKRGQNVTFRCDPISEHNRLYWYRQTLGQGPEFLTYFQNEAQLEKSRLLSDRFSAERPKGSFSTLEIQRTEQGDSAMYLCASSLATPQETQYFGPGTRLLVL.

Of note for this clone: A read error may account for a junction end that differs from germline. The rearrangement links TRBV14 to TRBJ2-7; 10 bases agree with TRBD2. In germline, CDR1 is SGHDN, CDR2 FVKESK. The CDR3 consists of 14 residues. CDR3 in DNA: TGTGCCAGCAGCCAAGGACTAGCGGGTTACGCGCAGTACTTC. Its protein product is CASSQGLAGYAQYF. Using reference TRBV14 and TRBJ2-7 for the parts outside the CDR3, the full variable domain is EAGVTQFPSHSVIEKGQTVTLRCDPISGHDNLYWYRRVMGKEIKFLLHFVKESKQDESGMPNNRFLAERTGGTYSTLKVQPAELEDSGVYFCASSQGLAGYAQYFGPGTRLTVT.

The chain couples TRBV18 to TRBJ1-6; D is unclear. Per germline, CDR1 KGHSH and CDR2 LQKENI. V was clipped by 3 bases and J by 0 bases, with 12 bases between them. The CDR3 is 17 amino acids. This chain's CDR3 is CASSPLADGSYNSPLHF. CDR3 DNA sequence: TGTGCCAGCTCACCTCTAGCGGACGGCTCCTATAATTCACCCCTCCACTTT.

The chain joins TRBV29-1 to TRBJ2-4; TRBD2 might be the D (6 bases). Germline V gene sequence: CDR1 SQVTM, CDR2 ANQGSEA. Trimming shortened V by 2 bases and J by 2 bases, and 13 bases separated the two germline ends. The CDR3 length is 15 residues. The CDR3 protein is CSVELSGGSKNIQYF. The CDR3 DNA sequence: TGCAGCGTTGAATTGAGTGGGGGGTCCAAAAACATTCAGTACTTC.

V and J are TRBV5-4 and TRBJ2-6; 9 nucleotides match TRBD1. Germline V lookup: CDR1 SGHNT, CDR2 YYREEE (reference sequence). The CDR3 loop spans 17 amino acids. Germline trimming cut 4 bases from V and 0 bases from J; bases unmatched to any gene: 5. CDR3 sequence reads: CASSPDRGISGANVLTF. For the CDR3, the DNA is TGTGCCAGCAGCCCGGACAGGGGCATCTCTGGGGCCAACGTCCTGACTTTC.

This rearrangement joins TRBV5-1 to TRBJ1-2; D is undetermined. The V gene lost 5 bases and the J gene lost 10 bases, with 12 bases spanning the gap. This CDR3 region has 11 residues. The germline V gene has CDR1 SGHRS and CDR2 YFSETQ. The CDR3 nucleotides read TGCGCCAGCAGGGACCTCGACGACTACACCTTC. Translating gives CASRDLDDYTF.

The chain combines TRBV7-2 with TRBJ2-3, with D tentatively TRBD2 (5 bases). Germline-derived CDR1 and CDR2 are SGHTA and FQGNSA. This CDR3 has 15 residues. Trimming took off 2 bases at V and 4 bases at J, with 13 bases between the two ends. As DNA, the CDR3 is TGTGCCAGCAGCTTACCATGGCTAGCAGCAGATACGCAGTATTTT. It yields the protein CASSLPWLAADTQYF.

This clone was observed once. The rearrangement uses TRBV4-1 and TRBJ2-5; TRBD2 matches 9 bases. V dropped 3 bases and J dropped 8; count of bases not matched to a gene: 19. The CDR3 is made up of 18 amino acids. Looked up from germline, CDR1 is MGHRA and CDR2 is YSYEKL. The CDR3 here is CASSQEQGTSRKSGTQYF. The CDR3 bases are TGCGCCAGCAGCCAGGAACAGGGGACTAGCCGTAAAAGCGGAACCCAGTACTTC.

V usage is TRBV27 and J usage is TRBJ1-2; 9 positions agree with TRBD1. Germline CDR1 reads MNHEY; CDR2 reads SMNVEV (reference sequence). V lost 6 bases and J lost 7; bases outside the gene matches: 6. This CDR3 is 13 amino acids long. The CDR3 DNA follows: TGTGCCAGCAGGCCGGGACAGGGCTCTGGCTACACCTTC. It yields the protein CASRPGQGSGYTF.

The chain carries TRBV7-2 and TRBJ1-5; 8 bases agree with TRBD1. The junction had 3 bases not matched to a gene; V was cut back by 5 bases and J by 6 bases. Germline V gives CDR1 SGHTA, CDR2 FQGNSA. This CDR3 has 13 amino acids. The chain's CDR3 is CASSHDRGQPQHF. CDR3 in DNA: TGTGCCAGCAGCCACGACAGGGGTCAGCCCCAGCATTTT.

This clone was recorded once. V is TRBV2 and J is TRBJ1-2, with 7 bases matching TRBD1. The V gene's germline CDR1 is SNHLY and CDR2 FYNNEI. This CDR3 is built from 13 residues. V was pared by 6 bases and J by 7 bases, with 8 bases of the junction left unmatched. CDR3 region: CASRPRGMSGYTF. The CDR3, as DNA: TGTGCCAGCAGGCCCAGGGGGATGAGTGGCTACACCTTC.